These 27 T cell receptor beta chains were sequenced from one sample in a study of control samples from healthy donors and cancer patients. The method was immunoSEQ multiplex PCR; TCRdb's version includes in-frame clones alone and lacks a portion of them. Among 150,000 to 200,000 clones, about 86% were seen once, and the ten largest hold about 1.8%. The source material was blood. The receptors originated from a man between 18 and 29 years old in good health.

This clone was seen a few times. The chain uses TRBV11-2 and TRBJ1-1; D is uncertain. Deletions cut 3 bases from V and 1 base from J, with 9 bases between. This CDR3 is built from 14 residues. CDR1 and CDR2 (germline): SGHAT, FQNNGV. The CDR3 sequence is CASSFLEGNTEAFF. Here the CDR3 DNA reads TGTGCCAGCAGCTTTCTTGAGGGGAACACTGAAGCTTTCTTT.

In its sample, this clone was seen a few times. Other DNA sequences within the sample encode an identical CDR3. The genes are TRBV2 and TRBJ2-1; possible D gene TRBD1, 5 bases. Germline loops: CDR1 SNHLY, CDR2 FYNNEI. Trimming stripped 3 bases from V and 5 bases from J, with 8 bases between. This CDR3 region has 13 residues. CDR3 sequence: CASSEGLNNEQFF. Written as DNA, the CDR3 is TGTGCCAGCAGTGAGGGGCTAAACAATGAGCAGTTCTTC.

The chain carries TRBV7-8 and TRBJ2-1, with 7 bases that match TRBD1. This CDR3 has 17 residues. With 0 bases clipped from V and 4 bases from J, the junction kept 9 bases outside the gene matches. The germline V gene has CDR1 SGHVS and CDR2 FQNEAQ. CDR3 coding DNA: TGTGCCAGCAGCTTAGCCCTAGACAGGGTAAGTTACAATGAGCAGTTCTTC. It is translated as CASSLALDRVSYNEQFF. Drawing the rest from reference TRBV7-8 and TRBJ2-1, the complete variable domain is GAGVSQSPRYKVAKRGQDVALRCDPISGHVSLFWYQQALGQGPEFLTYFQNEAQLDKSGLPSDRFFAERPEGSVSTLKIQRTQQEDSAVYLCASSLALDRVSYNEQFFGPGTRLTVL.

This clone showed up just once. The chain has TRBV18 and TRBJ2-3, with 9 nucleotides matching TRBD2. Trimming at V came to 3 bases and at J to 6 bases, leaving 4 bases not matched to a gene. From germline, CDR1 is KGHSH and CDR2 LQKENI. This CDR3 comprises 14 residues. CDR3 protein: CASSPSGGWDTQYF. The CDR3 DNA follows: TGTGCCAGCTCACCTAGCGGGGGTTGGGATACGCAGTATTTT.

The V gene is TRBV5-4, the J gene TRBJ2-7; the D gene is possibly TRBD2 (7 bases). Trimming removed 4 bases from V and 12 bases from J, with 20 bases in between. Looked up from germline, CDR1 is SGHNT and CDR2 is YYREEE (reference sequence). The CDR3 consists of 13 residues. The CDR3 sequence: CASSLGRGNEVYF. The CDR3 DNA is TGTGCCAGCAGCCTTGGGAGGGGGAATGAGGTGTACTTC.

The chain employs TRBV5-1 and TRBJ2-1, with D possibly matching TRBD1 (6 bases). Germline CDR1 and CDR2: SGHRS and YFSETQ. The V end lost 1 base, the J end lost 2 bases, and 10 bases lay between the germline ends. This CDR3 is 15 amino acids long. The CDR3 sequence is CASSLSPGAYNEQFF. DNA for the CDR3: TGCGCCAGCAGCTTGTCGCCAGGGGCCTACAATGAGCAGTTCTTC. The full variable domain, rest sourced from reference TRBV5-1 and TRBJ2-1, is KAGVTQTPRYLIKTRGQQVTLSCSPISGHRSVSWYQQTPGQGLQFLFEYFSETQRNKGNFPGRFSGRQFSNSRSEMNVSTLELGDSALYLCASSLSPGAYNEQFFGPGTRLTVL.

The gene calls are TRBV6-2 or TRBV6-3 and TRBJ2-2, with 8 positions matching TRBD2. From germline, CDR1 is MNHEY and CDR2 SVGEGT. The CDR3 is 14 amino acids. Unmatched junction bases numbered 5, after V lost 5 bases and J lost 6 bases. CDR3 DNA sequence: TGTGCCAGCAGTAGATTCGGGGGGGCCGGGGAGCTGTTTTTT. Translated, it gives CASSRFGGAGELFF.

V and J are TRBV9 and TRBJ2-3; possibly TRBD2 for D (6 bases). The CDR3 runs to 13 residues. Germline lookup yields CDR1 SGDLS and CDR2 YYNGEE. V was shortened by 3 bases and J by 4 bases, with 9 bases between the two germline ends. The CDR3 loop is CASSELAADTQYF. The CDR3 DNA reads TGTGCCAGCAGCGAACTAGCTGCAGATACGCAGTATTTT. Based on the CDR3 plus reference TRBV9 and TRBJ2-3, the full variable domain is DSGVTQTPKHLITATGQRVTLRCSPRSGDLSVYWYQQSLDQGLQFLIQYYNGEERAKGNILERFSAQQFPDLHSELNLSSLELGDSALYFCASSELAADTQYFGPGTRLTVL.

The chain is built from TRBV4-1 and TRBJ2-1; a possible D gene is TRBD2 (6 bases). Germline loops: CDR1 MGHRA, CDR2 YSYEKL. The CDR3 has 14 amino acids. The V end lost 4 bases, the J end lost 3 bases, and 10 bases lay between the germline ends. CDR3 loop: CASSPPGDYNEQFF. DNA of the CDR3: TGCGCCAGCAGCCCCCCGGGGGACTACAATGAGCAGTTCTTC.

J is TRBJ2-3 and V is TRBV4-1, with TRBD1 matching 7 bases. Germline CDR1 is MGHRA and CDR2 is YSYEKL. J lost 8 bases, V lost 7 bases, and 24 bases had no gene match. The CDR3 runs 18 residues. In DNA, the CDR3 is TGCGCCAGCACCCGGGACAGCCCGCTATTGGTTATTGGAGGTACGCAGTATTTT. Translating gives CASTRDSPLLVIGGTQYF.

This CDR3 is CASSQTPGLAGVGYTF. The CDR3 DNA reads as TGCGCCAGCAGCCAAACACCCGGACTAGCGGGGGTGGGCTACACCTTC. The chain has TRBV4-3 and TRBJ1-2; a weak D match, TRBD1 (5 bases). Trimming took off 2 bases at V and 8 bases at J, with 21 bases between the two ends. CDR3 length: 16 residues. CDR1 is LGHNA, CDR2 YSLEER, per germline.

The chain links TRBV20-1 to TRBJ2-2; D unclear. Germline values: CDR1 DFQATT, CDR2 SNEGSKA (reference sequence). Trimming cost V 6 bases and J 3 bases, with 5 bases left between them. CDR3 length equals 11 residues. The CDR3 here is CSAPDTGELFF. The CDR3 nucleotides are TGCAGTGCCCCAGACACCGGGGAGCTGTTTTTT.

V and J are TRBV5-5 and TRBJ1-2, with TRBD1 identical over 8 bases. The CDR3 totals 14 residues. CDR1 is SGHKS, CDR2 YYEKEE, per germline (reference sequence). V lost 4 bases to trimming and J lost 4 bases; unmatched junction nucleotides: 6. CDR3 sequence reads: CASSEQGARYGYTF. The CDR3 DNA sequence: TGTGCCAGCAGCGAGCAGGGGGCACGCTATGGCTACACCTTC.

This rearrangement joins TRBV9 to TRBJ2-1, with unresolved D. CDR3 length: 13 residues. The germline gives CDR1 SGDLS, CDR2 YYNGEE. The ends were cut back, 0 bases at V and 6 bases at J, with 7 bases in the middle. The CDR3 here is CASSVGAPNEQFF. The CDR3 coding sequence is TGTGCCAGCAGCGTAGGGGCGCCCAATGAGCAGTTCTTC.

The chain has TRBV18 and TRBJ1-2; TRBD1 matches 7 bases. J lost 4 bases, V lost 3 bases, and 8 bases had no gene match. Germline CDR1 reads KGHSH; CDR2 reads LQKENI. The CDR3 is 15 residues long. Here the CDR3 reads CASSPTQGVSYGYTF. For the CDR3, the DNA is TGTGCCAGCTCACCGACCCAGGGGGTATCCTATGGCTACACCTTC.

The rearrangement joins TRBV11-3 to TRBJ2-3; D may be TRBD1 (5 bases). This CDR3 has 15 residues. CDR1 and CDR2 (germline): SGHNT, YENEEA. V gave up 2 bases and J gave up 1 base, with 10 bases separating them. Here the CDR3 DNA reads TGTGCCAGCAGCTTAAGGCAGGGTGGCACAGATACGCAGTATTTT. Translating gives CASSLRQGGTDTQYF.

The chain carries TRBV5-1 and TRBJ2-5, with D perhaps matching TRBD2 (7 bases). CDR1 and CDR2 (germline): SGHRS, YFSETQ. Trimming stripped 4 bases from V and 4 bases from J, with 20 bases between. This CDR3 spans 16 amino acids. CDR3 DNA: TGCGCCAGCAGCCCCCTTGCGGGGGCCCGAGGAGAGACCCAGTACTTC. Translation gives CASSPLAGARGETQYF.

The chain carries TRBV12-3 or TRBV12-4 and TRBJ2-7; D gene unclear. V was shortened by 2 bases and J by 3 bases, with 8 bases between the two germline ends. CDR3 length: 13 amino acids. CDR3 loop: CASSLLGIYEQYF. Written as DNA, the CDR3 is TGTGCCAGCAGTTTATTAGGCATCTACGAGCAGTACTTC.

The V and J genes are TRBV5-1 and TRBJ2-5; D is unclear. Trimming cost V 0 bases and J 2 bases, with 11 bases left between them. Germline V gives CDR1 SGHRS, CDR2 YFSETQ. The CDR3 totals 15 residues. Here the CDR3 reads CASSLVPVTQETQYF. The CDR3 DNA follows: TGCGCCAGCAGCTTGGTTCCGGTTACGCAAGAGACCCAGTACTTC.

The sample holds one count of this clone. The chain links TRBV11-2 to TRBJ2-7; the D is unclear. The CDR3 is made up of 16 amino acids. The V gene lost 1 base and the J gene lost 0 bases, with 13 bases spanning the gap. The germline V gene has CDR1 SGHAT and CDR2 FQNNGV. CDR3 nucleotides: TGTGCCAGCAGCTTAGGGGCAGGCCTTAGCTCCTACGAGCAGTACTTC. Protein product: CASSLGAGLSSYEQYF.

The chain recombines TRBV5-6 with TRBJ2-2; TRBD2 matches at 15 bases. Germline V gives CDR1 SGHDT, CDR2 YYEEEE. Unmatched junction bases numbered 5, after V lost 2 bases and J lost 6 bases. The CDR3 contains 17 residues. CDR3 DNA: TGTGCCAGCAGCTTAACTCGGACTAGCGGGGGGGCCGGGGAGCTGTTTTTT. Protein: CASSLTRTSGGAGELFF. Full variable domain (remainder filled in from reference TRBV5-6 and TRBJ2-2): DAGVTQSPTHLIKTRGQQVTLRCSPKSGHDTVSWYQQALGQGPQFIFQYYEEEERQRGNFPDRFSGHQFPNYSSELNVNALLLGDSALYLCASSLTRTSGGAGELFFGEGSRLTVL.

The gene calls are TRBV6-5 and TRBJ2-1, with D unresolved. Trimming took off 0 bases at V and 15 bases at J, with 15 bases between the two ends. Germline V gives CDR1 MNHEY, CDR2 SVGAGI. The CDR3 is made up of 13 amino acids. The CDR3 reads CASSYSRPMGLFF. For the CDR3, the DNA is TGTGCCAGCAGTTACTCGAGGCCCATGGGTTTGTTCTTC.

The chain couples TRBV5-8 to TRBJ2-7, with a tentative D call TRBD1 (6 bases). This CDR3 spans 14 amino acids. Germline values: CDR1 SGHTS, CDR2 YDEGEE. The germline V and J ends were trimmed by 3 bases and 3 bases, with 13 bases remaining between them. Here the CDR3 DNA reads TGTGCCAGCAGCTCCGGGACAACCGGCTACGAGCAGTACTTC. This codes for CASSSGTTGYEQYF.

The chain recombines TRBV7-3 with TRBJ2-1; the D call may be TRBD1 or TRBD2 (6 bases each). CDR1 is SGHTA, CDR2 FQGTGA, per germline. The CDR3 length is 15 residues. V was cut by 6 bases and J by 4 bases, with 16 bases left in between. The CDR3 DNA is TGTGCCAGCAGAGAGCTAGGGGGGCCTTACAATGAGCAGTTCTTC. Residues: CASRELGGPYNEQFF.

This chain uses TRBV30 with TRBJ2-1; 16 positions match TRBD2. The length of the CDR3 is 13 residues. In germline, CDR1 is GTSNPN, CDR2 SVGIG (reference sequence). The junction had 4 bases not matched to a gene; V was cut back by 3 bases and J by 14 bases. The CDR3 DNA reads as TGTGCCTGGAGGGGACTAGCGGGGGGGCAGGAGTTCTTC. This codes for CAWRGLAGGQEFF.

V and J are TRBV19 and TRBJ1-4; 9 positions agree with TRBD1. The CDR3 runs 13 residues. Germline V gene data show CDR1 as LNHDA and CDR2 as SQIVND (reference sequence). V gave up 7 bases and J gave up 7 bases; unmatched junction bases: 4. The chain's CDR3 is CASKDRGFEKLFF. For the CDR3, the DNA is TGTGCCAGTAAGGACAGGGGATTTGAAAAACTGTTTTTT.

V is TRBV19 and J is TRBJ1-2; D is ambiguous. Deletions cut 1 base from V and 4 bases from J, with 4 bases between. Germline V gene sequence: CDR1 LNHDA, CDR2 SQIVND (reference sequence). There are 12 residues in the CDR3. This chain's CDR3 is CASSIVGYGYTF. The CDR3 nucleotides are TGTGCCAGTAGTATAGTGGGCTATGGCTACACCTTC.